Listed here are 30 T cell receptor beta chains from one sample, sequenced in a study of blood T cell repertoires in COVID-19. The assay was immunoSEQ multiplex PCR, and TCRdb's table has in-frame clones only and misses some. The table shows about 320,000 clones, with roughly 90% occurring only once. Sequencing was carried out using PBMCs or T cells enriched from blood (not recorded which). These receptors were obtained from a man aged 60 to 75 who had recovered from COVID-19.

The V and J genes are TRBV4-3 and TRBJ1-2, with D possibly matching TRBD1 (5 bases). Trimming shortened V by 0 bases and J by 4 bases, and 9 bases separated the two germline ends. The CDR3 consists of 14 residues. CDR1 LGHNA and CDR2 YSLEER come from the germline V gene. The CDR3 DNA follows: TGCGCCAGCAGCCAAGATCAGGGCGGCTATGGCTACACCTTC. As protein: CASSQDQGGYGYTF.

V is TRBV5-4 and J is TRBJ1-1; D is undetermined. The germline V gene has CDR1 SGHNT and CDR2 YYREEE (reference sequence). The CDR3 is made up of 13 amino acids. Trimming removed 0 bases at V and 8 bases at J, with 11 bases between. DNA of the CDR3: TGTGCCAGCAGCTTGGATCGGTCGGGGGAAGCTTTCTTT. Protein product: CASSLDRSGEAFF.

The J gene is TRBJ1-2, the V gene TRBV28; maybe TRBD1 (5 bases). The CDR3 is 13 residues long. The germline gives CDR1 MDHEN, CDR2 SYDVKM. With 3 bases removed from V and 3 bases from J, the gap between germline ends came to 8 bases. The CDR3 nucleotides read TGTGCCAGCAGTTTGGTACAGGACTATGGCTACACCTTC. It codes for CASSLVQDYGYTF.

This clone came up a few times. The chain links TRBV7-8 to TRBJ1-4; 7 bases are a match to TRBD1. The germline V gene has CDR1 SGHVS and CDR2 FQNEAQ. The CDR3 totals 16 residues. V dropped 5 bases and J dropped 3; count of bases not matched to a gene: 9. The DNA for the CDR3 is TGTGCCAGCAGCCAACCGACAGGGAAGGCTAATGAAAAACTGTTTTTT. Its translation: CASSQPTGKANEKLFF.

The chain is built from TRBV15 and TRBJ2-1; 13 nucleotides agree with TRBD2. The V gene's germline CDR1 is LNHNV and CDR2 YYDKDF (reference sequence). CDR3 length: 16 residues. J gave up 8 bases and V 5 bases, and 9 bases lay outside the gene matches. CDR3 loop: CATSEGLAGRVDEQFF. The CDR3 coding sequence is TGTGCCACCAGCGAGGGACTAGCGGGAAGGGTCGATGAGCAGTTCTTC.

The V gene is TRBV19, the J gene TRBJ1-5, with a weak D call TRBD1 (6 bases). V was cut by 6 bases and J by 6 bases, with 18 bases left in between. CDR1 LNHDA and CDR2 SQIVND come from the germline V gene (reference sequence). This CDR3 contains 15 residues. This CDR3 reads CASRPPDRVSQPQHF. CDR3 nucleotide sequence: TGTGCCAGTAGACCCCCGGACAGAGTTAGTCAGCCCCAGCATTTT.

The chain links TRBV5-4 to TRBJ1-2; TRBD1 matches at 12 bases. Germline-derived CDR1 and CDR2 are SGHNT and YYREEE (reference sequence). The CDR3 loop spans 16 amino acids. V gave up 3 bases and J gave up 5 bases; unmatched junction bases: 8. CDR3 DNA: TGTGCCAGCAGCTCGGGACAGGGGGCTCTTGGTTATGGCTACACCTTC. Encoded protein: CASSSGQGALGYGYTF.

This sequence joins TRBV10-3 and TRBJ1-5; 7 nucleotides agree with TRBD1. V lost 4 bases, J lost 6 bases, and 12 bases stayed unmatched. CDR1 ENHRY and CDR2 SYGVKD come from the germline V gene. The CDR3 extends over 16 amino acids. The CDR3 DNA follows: TGTGCCATCAGTGGGACAGGACCGCGGGGTGGTCAGCCCCAGCATTTT. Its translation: CAISGTGPRGGQPQHF.

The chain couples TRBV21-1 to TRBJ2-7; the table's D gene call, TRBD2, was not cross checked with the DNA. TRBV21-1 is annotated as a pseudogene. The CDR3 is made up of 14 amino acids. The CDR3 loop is CASTRRSCGYEQYF. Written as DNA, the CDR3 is TGTGCCAGCACCCGAAGAAGCTGTGGCTACGAGCAGTACTTC.

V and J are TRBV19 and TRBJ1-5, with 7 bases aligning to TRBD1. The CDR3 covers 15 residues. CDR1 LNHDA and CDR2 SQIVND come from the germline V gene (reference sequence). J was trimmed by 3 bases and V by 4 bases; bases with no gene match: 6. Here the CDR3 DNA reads TGTGCCAGTAGTACCCGGGACAGATACAATCAGCCCCAGCATTTT. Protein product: CASSTRDRYNQPQHF.

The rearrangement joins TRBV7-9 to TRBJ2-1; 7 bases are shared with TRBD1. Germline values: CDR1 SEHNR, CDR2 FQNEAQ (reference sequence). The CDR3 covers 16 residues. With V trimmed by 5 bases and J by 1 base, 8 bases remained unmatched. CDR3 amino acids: CASSPSQGVSYNEQFF. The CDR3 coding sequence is TGTGCCAGCAGCCCCAGTCAGGGGGTGTCCTACAATGAGCAGTTCTTC. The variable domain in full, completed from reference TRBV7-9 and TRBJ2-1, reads DTGVSQNPRHKITKRGQNVTFRCDPISEHNRLYWYRQTLGQGPEFLTYFQNEAQLEKSRLLSDRFSAERPKGSFSTLEIQRTEQGDSAMYLCASSPSQGVSYNEQFFGPGTRLTVL.

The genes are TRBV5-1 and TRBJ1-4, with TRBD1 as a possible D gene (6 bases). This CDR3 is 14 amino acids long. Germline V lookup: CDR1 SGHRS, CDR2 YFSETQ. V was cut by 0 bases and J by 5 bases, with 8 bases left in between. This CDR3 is CASSLVQGNEKLFF. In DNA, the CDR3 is TGCGCCAGCAGCTTGGTTCAGGGGAATGAAAAACTGTTTTTT.

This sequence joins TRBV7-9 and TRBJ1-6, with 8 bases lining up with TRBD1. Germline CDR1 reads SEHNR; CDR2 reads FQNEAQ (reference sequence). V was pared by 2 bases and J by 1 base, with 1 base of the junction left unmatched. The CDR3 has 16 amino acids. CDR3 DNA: TGTGCCAGCAGCTTACAGGGGGCGTCCTATAATTCACCCCTCCACTTT. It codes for CASSLQGASYNSPLHF.

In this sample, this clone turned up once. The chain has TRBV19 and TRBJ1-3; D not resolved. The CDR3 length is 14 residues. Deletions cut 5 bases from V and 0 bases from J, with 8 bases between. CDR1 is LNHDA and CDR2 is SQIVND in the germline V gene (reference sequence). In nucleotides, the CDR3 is TGTGCCAGTAGTGCGGGTAGCTCTGGAAACACCATATATTTT. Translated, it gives CASSAGSSGNTIYF.

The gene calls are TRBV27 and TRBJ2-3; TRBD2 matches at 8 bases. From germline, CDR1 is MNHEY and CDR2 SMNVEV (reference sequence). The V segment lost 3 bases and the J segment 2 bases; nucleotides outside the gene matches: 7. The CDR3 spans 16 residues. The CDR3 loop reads CASSFGLAGLTDTQYF. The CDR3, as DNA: TGTGCCAGCAGTTTCGGCCTAGCGGGTCTCACAGATACGCAGTATTTT.

The CDR3 here is CASRRGTISATLNEQFF. CDR3 DNA: TGTGCCAGCAGACGTGGGACAATCTCGGCTACGTTGAATGAGCAGTTCTTC. The V call is TRBV28, the J call TRBJ2-1, with D possibly matching TRBD1 (6 bases). V was trimmed by 6 bases and J by 7 bases, leaving 25 bases between them. Per germline, CDR1 MDHEN and CDR2 SYDVKM. CDR3 length: 17 residues.

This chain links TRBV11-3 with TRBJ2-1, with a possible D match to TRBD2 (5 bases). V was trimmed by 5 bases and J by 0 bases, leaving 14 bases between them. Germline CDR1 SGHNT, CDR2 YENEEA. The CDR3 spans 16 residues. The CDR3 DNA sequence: TGTGCCAGCAGCCCTCCCGGGATAAGCTCCTACAATGAGCAGTTCTTC. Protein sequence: CASSPPGISSYNEQFF.

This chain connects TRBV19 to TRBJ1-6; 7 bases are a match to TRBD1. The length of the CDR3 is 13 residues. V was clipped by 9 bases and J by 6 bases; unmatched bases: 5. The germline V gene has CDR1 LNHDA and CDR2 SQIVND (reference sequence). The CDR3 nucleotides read TGTGCCAGCCGACAGGGCGGTAATTCACCCCTCCACTTT. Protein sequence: CASRQGGNSPLHF.

In DNA form, the CDR3 reads TGTGCCAGCAGTTCGGACACAAGAACGTTCACCGGGGAGCTGTTTTTT. This encodes CASSSDTRTFTGELFF. The chain recombines TRBV6-5 with TRBJ2-2; TRBD1 might be the D (5 bases). Germline V gene lookup returns CDR1 MNHEY and CDR2 SVGAGI. The CDR3 has 16 residues. V was pared by 4 bases and J by 4 bases, with 16 bases between.

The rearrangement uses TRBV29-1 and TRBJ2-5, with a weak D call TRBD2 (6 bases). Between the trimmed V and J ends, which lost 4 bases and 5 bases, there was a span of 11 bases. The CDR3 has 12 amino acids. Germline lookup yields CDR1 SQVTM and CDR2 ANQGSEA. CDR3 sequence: CSVGGVKETQYF. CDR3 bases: TGCAGCGTTGGGGGGGTAAAGGAGACCCAGTACTTC. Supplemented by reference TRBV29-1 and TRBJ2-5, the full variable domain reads SAVISQKPSRDICQRGTSLTIQCQVDSQVTMMFWYRQQPGQSLTLIATANQGSEATYESGFVIDKFPISRPNLTFSTLTVSNMSPEDSSIYLCSVGGVKETQYFGPGTRLLVL.

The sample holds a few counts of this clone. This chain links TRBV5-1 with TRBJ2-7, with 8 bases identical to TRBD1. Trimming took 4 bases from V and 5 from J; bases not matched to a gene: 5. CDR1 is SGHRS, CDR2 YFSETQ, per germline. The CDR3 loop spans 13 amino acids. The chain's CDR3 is CASSLTGANEQYF. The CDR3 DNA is TGCGCCAGCAGCCTGACAGGGGCCAACGAGCAGTACTTC.

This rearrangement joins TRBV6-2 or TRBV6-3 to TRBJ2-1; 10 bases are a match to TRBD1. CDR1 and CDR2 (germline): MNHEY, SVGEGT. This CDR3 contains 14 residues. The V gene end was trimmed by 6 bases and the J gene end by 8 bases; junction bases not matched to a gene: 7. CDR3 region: CASSPGTGEYEQFF. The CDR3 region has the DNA TGTGCCAGCAGCCCCGGGACAGGGGAATATGAGCAGTTCTTC.

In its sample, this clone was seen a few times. CDR3 loop: CASSAGTGKQPQHF. In nucleotides, the CDR3 is TGTGCCAGCAGCGCCGGGACAGGGAAACAGCCCCAGCATTTT. This chain links TRBV5-5 with TRBJ1-5; TRBD1 agrees at 9 bases. The CDR3 loop spans 14 amino acids. CDR1 and CDR2 from the germline V gene are SGHKS and YYEKEE (reference sequence). V gave up 4 bases and J gave up 7 bases; unmatched junction bases: 6.

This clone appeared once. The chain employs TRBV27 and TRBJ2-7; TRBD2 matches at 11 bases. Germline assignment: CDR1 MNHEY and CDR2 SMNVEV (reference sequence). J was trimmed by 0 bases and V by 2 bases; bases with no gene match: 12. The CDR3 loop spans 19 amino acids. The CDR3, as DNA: TGTGCCAGCAGTTTAAGGGCGGGACTAGCGGACCGAAGCTCCTACGAGCAGTACTTC. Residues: CASSLRAGLADRSSYEQYF.

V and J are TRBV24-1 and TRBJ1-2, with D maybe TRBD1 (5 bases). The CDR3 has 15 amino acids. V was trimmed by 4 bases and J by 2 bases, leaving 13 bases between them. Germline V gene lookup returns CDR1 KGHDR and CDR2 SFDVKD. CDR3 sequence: CATSDATTDNYGYTF. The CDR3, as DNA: TGTGCCACCAGTGACGCGACGACAGACAACTATGGCTACACCTTC.

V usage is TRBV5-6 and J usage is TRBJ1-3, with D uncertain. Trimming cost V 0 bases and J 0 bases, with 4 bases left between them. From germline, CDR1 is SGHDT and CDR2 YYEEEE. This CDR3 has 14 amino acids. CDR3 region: CASSLGSSGNTIYF. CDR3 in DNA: TGTGCCAGCAGCTTGGGGAGCTCTGGAAACACCATATATTTT.

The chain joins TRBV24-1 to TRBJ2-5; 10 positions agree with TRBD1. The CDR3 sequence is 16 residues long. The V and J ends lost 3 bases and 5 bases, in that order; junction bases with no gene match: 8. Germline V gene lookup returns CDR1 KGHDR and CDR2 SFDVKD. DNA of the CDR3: TGTGCCACCAGTGATACCGGGACAGGGGTGTTGGAGACCCAGTACTTC. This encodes CATSDTGTGVLETQYF.

The CDR3: CASSRLAGGDEQFF. The CDR3, as DNA: TGTGCCAGCTCACGTCTAGCGGGAGGGGATGAGCAGTTCTTC. The chain couples TRBV18 to TRBJ2-1, with 12 bases matching TRBD2. The germline gives CDR1 KGHSH, CDR2 LQKENI. This CDR3 comprises 14 residues. V lost 4 bases to trimming and J lost 8 bases; unmatched junction nucleotides: 3.

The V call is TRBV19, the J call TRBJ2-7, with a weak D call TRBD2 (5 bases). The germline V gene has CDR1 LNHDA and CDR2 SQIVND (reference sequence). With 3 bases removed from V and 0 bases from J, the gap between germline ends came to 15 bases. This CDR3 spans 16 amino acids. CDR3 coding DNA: TGTGCCAGTAGTATTGATCACCGGAGGAGCTCCTACGAGCAGTACTTC. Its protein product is CASSIDHRRSSYEQYF. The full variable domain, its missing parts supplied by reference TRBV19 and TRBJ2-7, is DGGITQSPKYLFRKEGQNVTLSCEQNLNHDAMYWYRQDPGQGLRLIYYSQIVNDFQKGDIAEGYSVSREKKESFPLTVTSAQKNPTAFYLCASSIDHRRSSYEQYFGPGTRLTVT.

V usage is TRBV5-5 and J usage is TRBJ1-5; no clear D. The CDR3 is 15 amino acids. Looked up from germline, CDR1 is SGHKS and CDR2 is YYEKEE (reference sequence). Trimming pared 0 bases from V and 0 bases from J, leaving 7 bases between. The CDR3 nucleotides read TGTGCCAGCAGCTTGGGGGCTACTAGCAATCAGCCCCAGCATTTT. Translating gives CASSLGATSNQPQHF.